The entry below gives a single T cell receptor beta chain sequence along with its context. The sample is drawn from a study of blood T cell repertoires in COVID-19. The wider study: Acute and convalescent COVID-19 specimens originated in the United States, Italy and Spain.

This CDR3 spans 13 amino acids. Trimming stripped 6 bases from V and 0 bases from J, with 9 bases between. Germline V lookup: CDR1 SNHLY, CDR2 FYNNEI. Here immunoSEQ multiplex PCR was the method, and the copy in TCRdb shows in-frame clones only, minus some. The table includes approximately 210,000 clones, 84% detected once. The J gene is TRBJ2-7, the V gene TRBV2, with D perhaps matching TRBD1 (5 bases). The sequenced material came from peripheral blood. The source is an elderly woman with COVID-19, enrolled during active disease. CDR3 in DNA: TGTGCCAGCAGACAGGATTCCTCCTACGAGCAGTACTTC. Translating gives CASRQDSSYEQYF.